The sequence of this T cell receptor (beta chain) was determined in a study of blood T cell repertoires in COVID-19. Per the germline V gene, CDR1 is LGHDT and CDR2 is YNNKEL (reference sequence). The V gene lost 4 bases and the J gene lost 1 base, with 7 bases spanning the gap. The CDR3 consists of 13 residues. On this clone itself: This CDR3 is also generated by other DNA sequences in the sample.

Individuals aged about 18 to 89 years were recruited from some 26 US areas. Donors in Cohort 3 counted as recovered after two negative PCRs, clearance, or symptom resolution. In the authors' methods: By means of reference gene primer amplification, nucleated cell counts were estimated. Produced via immunoSEQ multiplex PCR; TCRdb's table is partial and in-frame only. The V and J calls and clone size were taken over from that table, and D and trimming were inferred from the DNA. The sample gives around 450,000 clones, 90% of which show up once; 0.6% is in the top ten. This sequence originates from a man younger than 35 who had recovered from COVID-19. V usage is TRBV3-1 (or the pseudogene TRBV3-2) and J usage is TRBJ1-1; TRBD1 might be the D (6 bases). The sequenced sample was PBMCs or T cells enriched from blood (not recorded which). The CDR3 reads CASSLQGNTEAFF. The CDR3 DNA reads as TGTGCCAGCAGCCTACAGGGGAACACTGAAGCTTTCTTT.